A selection of T cell receptor beta chains follows, all from one sample in a study of blood T cell repertoires in COVID-19. Assay: immunoSEQ multiplex PCR; the TCRdb copy retains only in-frame clones and omits some. The sample yields about 200,000 clones, less than 80% seen once. The sequencing sample was made of peripheral blood. The receptor set was obtained from a man over 45 who had recovered from COVID-19. Each CDR3 is given with its conserved first and last residue. Fields, in order: J gene, V gene, clone size, D gene, CDR3 DNA, CDR3 protein. D genes are given only for firm matches. Some rows have no size entry. The others give once, few or many, or a class for an expanded clone.

J gene: TRBJ2-1
V gene: TRBV4-2
clone size: NA
D gene: TRBD2
CDR3 DNA: TGTGCCAGCAGCCAAGTACTTGCAGCGGGAGCAGAGCAGTTCTTC
CDR3 protein: CASSQVLAAGAEQFF

J gene: TRBJ2-1
V gene: TRBV20-1
clone size: NA
D gene: TRBD2
CDR3 DNA: TGCAGTGCTAGTTCATCGGGAGGGCTTGGAAATGAGCAGTTCTTC
CDR3 protein: CSASSSGGLGNEQFF

J gene: TRBJ2-5
V gene: TRBV11-2
clone size: NA
D gene: NA
CDR3 DNA: TGTGCCAGCAGCTTATACGCGGGATCGGGTGAGACCCAGTACTTC
CDR3 protein: CASSLYAGSGETQYF

J gene: TRBJ1-2
V gene: TRBV6-4
clone size: NA
D gene: NA
CDR3 DNA: TGTGCCAGCAGTCCTTCTTCACTGGCTAACTATGGCTACACCTTC
CDR3 protein: CASSPSSLANYGYTF

J gene: TRBJ2-3
V gene: TRBV29-1
clone size: NA
D gene: NA
CDR3 DNA: TGCAGCGTTGTGGGCAGGGGAACAGATACGCAGTATTTT
CDR3 protein: CSVVGRGTDTQYF

J gene: TRBJ1-3
V gene: TRBV6-5
clone size: NA
D gene: NA
CDR3 DNA: TGTGCCAGCAGTTTACAAAGCTCTGGAAACACCATATATTTT
CDR3 protein: CASSLQSSGNTIYF

J gene: TRBJ2-1
V gene: TRBV15
clone size: few
D gene: TRBD1
CDR3 DNA: TGTGCCACCAGCAGACCGACCGGGACAGGGGGCCACAATGAGCAGTTCTTC
CDR3 protein: CATSRPTGTGGHNEQFF

J gene: TRBJ2-5
V gene: TRBV7-2
clone size: NA
D gene: NA
CDR3 DNA: TGTGCCAGCAGCTTTAGGTGGGGGGTTAGAGAGACCCAGTACTTC
CDR3 protein: CASSFRWGVRETQYF

J gene: TRBJ1-2
V gene: TRBV25-1
clone size: NA
D gene: NA
CDR3 DNA: TGTGCCAGCAGTGAATGGGTTGCAGGGGAAAACTATGGCTACACCTTC
CDR3 protein: CASSEWVAGENYGYTF

J gene: TRBJ2-1
V gene: TRBV12-3/TRBV12-4
clone size: NA
D gene: NA
CDR3 DNA: TGTGCCAGCAGTTGGCAGGTCAATGAGCAGTTCTTC
CDR3 protein: CASSWQVNEQFF

J gene: TRBJ1-2
V gene: TRBV6-2/TRBV6-3
clone size: NA
D gene: TRBD1
CDR3 DNA: TGTGCCAGCAGTCTATCGGACAGGGTGGGCTACACCTTC
CDR3 protein: CASSLSDRVGYTF

J gene: TRBJ2-1
V gene: TRBV9
clone size: NA
D gene: NA
CDR3 DNA: TGTGCCAGCAGCGTAAGCGGCGGGGGCAACTACAATGAGCAGTTCTTC
CDR3 protein: CASSVSGGGNYNEQFF

J gene: TRBJ1-1
V gene: TRBV19
clone size: NA
D gene: TRBD1
CDR3 DNA: TGTGCCAGTAGTAGCCCAGGGGGCGCCACCTACAGCACTGAAGCTTTCTTT
CDR3 protein: CASSSPGGATYSTEAFF

J gene: TRBJ2-7
V gene: TRBV7-9
clone size: once
D gene: TRBD1
CDR3 DNA: TGTGCCAGCAGCCCGAGCAGGGGGCGAATCGAGCAGTACTTC
CDR3 protein: CASSPSRGRIEQYF

J gene: TRBJ2-5
V gene: TRBV24-1
clone size: NA
D gene: TRBD2
CDR3 DNA: TGTGCCACCAGTGATGACAGACTAGCGGGACAAGAGACCCAGTACTTC
CDR3 protein: CATSDDRLAGQETQYF

J gene: TRBJ2-1
V gene: TRBV10-3
clone size: NA
D gene: NA
CDR3 DNA: TGTGCCATCAGTGAGGTTTCCAGCGCGCCCAATGAGCAGTTCTTC
CDR3 protein: CAISEVSSAPNEQFF

J gene: TRBJ1-2
V gene: TRBV11-2
clone size: NA
D gene: NA
CDR3 DNA: TGTGCCAGCAGCTTAGGCGGACAGCTCTATGGCTACACCTTC
CDR3 protein: CASSLGGQLYGYTF

J gene: TRBJ2-7
V gene: TRBV2
clone size: once
D gene: TRBD1
CDR3 DNA: TGTGCCAGCAGGCCCCCGGGACAGGGGTCGAAGTACTTC
CDR3 protein: CASRPPGQGSKYF

J gene: TRBJ2-2
V gene: TRBV14
clone size: once
D gene: TRBD2
CDR3 DNA: TGTGCCAGCAGCCAGGGGACTAGCTTGAACACCGGGGAGCTGTTTTTT
CDR3 protein: CASSQGTSLNTGELFF

J gene: TRBJ2-1
V gene: TRBV19
clone size: NA
D gene: TRBD2
CDR3 DNA: TGTGCCAGTAGTACAGACGCGGGACTAGCGGGAAAGTACAATGAGCAGTTCTTC
CDR3 protein: CASSTDAGLAGKYNEQFF

J gene: TRBJ2-5
V gene: TRBV29-1
clone size: once
D gene: TRBD2
CDR3 DNA: TGCAGCGTTGTAGAGGGAGGGGCCCGAGAGACCCAGTACTTC
CDR3 protein: CSVVEGGARETQYF

J gene: TRBJ2-3
V gene: TRBV30
clone size: NA
D gene: NA
CDR3 DNA: TGTGCCTGGAGTGGACTTAGACGGTTTCTTGTCCAGCGCGATACGCAGTATTTT
CDR3 protein: CAWSGLRRFLVQRDTQYF

J gene: TRBJ1-3
V gene: TRBV27
clone size: NA
D gene: NA
CDR3 DNA: TGTGCCAGCAGGGGGCTCGGAAACACCATATATTTT
CDR3 protein: CASRGLGNTIYF

J gene: TRBJ2-2
V gene: TRBV19
clone size: NA
D gene: NA
CDR3 DNA: TGTGCCATTAAGGACTTGAACACCGGGGAGCTGTTTTTT
CDR3 protein: CAIKDLNTGELFF

J gene: TRBJ1-2
V gene: TRBV25-1
clone size: NA
D gene: TRBD1
CDR3 DNA: TGTGCCAGCAGTGCTGGACAGGGACCTTGGGGCTACACCTTC
CDR3 protein: CASSAGQGPWGYTF

J gene: TRBJ1-2
V gene: TRBV6-5
clone size: NA
D gene: NA
CDR3 DNA: TGTGCCAGCAGTTACGCCGGAAGGGGATCGAACTATGGCTACACCTTC
CDR3 protein: CASSYAGRGSNYGYTF

J gene: TRBJ2-7
V gene: TRBV4-1
clone size: few
D gene: NA
CDR3 DNA: TGCGCCAGCAGCCAAGTTGGACAGCGAGAGCAGTACTTC
CDR3 protein: CASSQVGQREQYF

J gene: TRBJ2-5
V gene: TRBV7-9
clone size: NA
D gene: NA
CDR3 DNA: TGTGCCAGCAGCTCCAGAGAGACCCAGTACTTC
CDR3 protein: CASSSRETQYF

J gene: TRBJ2-5
V gene: TRBV18
clone size: NA
D gene: TRBD1
CDR3 DNA: TGTGCCAGCTCCCCGACCCGGACAGGGGGTATACAAGAGACCCAGTACTTC
CDR3 protein: CASSPTRTGGIQETQYF

J gene: TRBJ1-1
V gene: TRBV2
clone size: NA
D gene: TRBD1
CDR3 DNA: TGTGCCAGCGGGACAGGGTCTTTCGCTGAAGCTTTCTTT
CDR3 protein: CASGTGSFAEAFF

J gene: TRBJ2-1
V gene: TRBV25-1
clone size: many
D gene: TRBD2
CDR3 DNA: TGTGCCTGCCAAGGGGGTAGCGGGAGGTACAATGAGCAGTTCTTC
CDR3 protein: CACQGGSGRYNEQFF

J gene: TRBJ2-5
V gene: TRBV6-2/TRBV6-3
clone size: NA
D gene: TRBD2
CDR3 DNA: TGTGCCAGCAGTTACCCTTACCTTCCCCCGTCGGGGGGACTACAAGAGACCCAGTACTTC
CDR3 protein: CASSYPYLPPSGGLQETQYF

J gene: TRBJ2-3
V gene: TRBV7-9
clone size: NA
D gene: TRBD2
CDR3 DNA: TGTGCCAGCAGCTCCCCGGGACTAGCGGGAATTGGACCGCAGTATTTT
CDR3 protein: CASSSPGLAGIGPQYF

J gene: TRBJ1-4
V gene: TRBV5-5
clone size: NA
D gene: NA
CDR3 DNA: TGTGCCAGCAGCTCCCAAAACGGGGGAAAACTGTTTTTT
CDR3 protein: CASSSQNGGKLFF

J gene: TRBJ2-1
V gene: TRBV7-2
clone size: NA
D gene: TRBD2
CDR3 DNA: TGTGCCAGCAAAATGTATGGCGGGAGGGCCAATGAGCAGTTCTTC
CDR3 protein: CASKMYGGRANEQFF

J gene: TRBJ2-3
V gene: TRBV10-3
clone size: few
D gene: TRBD1
CDR3 DNA: TGTGCCATCAGTCCGACAGGGCCTGGGGCCCAGTATTTT
CDR3 protein: CAISPTGPGAQYF

J gene: TRBJ2-6
V gene: TRBV19
clone size: NA
D gene: TRBD1
CDR3 DNA: TGTGCCAGTAGTATAACAGGGGGATTTGGGGCCAACGTCCTGACTTTC
CDR3 protein: CASSITGGFGANVLTF

J gene: TRBJ2-3
V gene: TRBV24-1
clone size: NA
D gene: NA
CDR3 DNA: TGTGCCACCAGTGCCGGTACTAGCACAGATACGCAGTATTTT
CDR3 protein: CATSAGTSTDTQYF

J gene: TRBJ1-1
V gene: TRBV11-3
clone size: NA
D gene: NA
CDR3 DNA: TGTGCCAGCAGCTTAGAAGGTGGAGGGGCTACTGAAGCTTTCTTT
CDR3 protein: CASSLEGGGATEAFF

J gene: TRBJ2-2
V gene: TRBV27
clone size: NA
D gene: TRBD1
CDR3 DNA: TGTGCCAGCAGTTTATATCAGGGGGCGAACACCGGGGAGCTGTTTTTT
CDR3 protein: CASSLYQGANTGELFF

J gene: TRBJ1-6
V gene: TRBV6-1
clone size: NA
D gene: NA
CDR3 DNA: TGTGCCAGCAGTGAAATAGGGGATTCACCCCTCCACTTT
CDR3 protein: CASSEIGDSPLHF

J gene: TRBJ1-6
V gene: TRBV2
clone size: NA
D gene: NA
CDR3 DNA: TGTGCCAGCACGACGGGGGGGCTGAATTCACCCCTCCACTTT
CDR3 protein: CASTTGGLNSPLHF

J gene: TRBJ1-1
V gene: TRBV19
clone size: NA
D gene: NA
CDR3 DNA: TGTGCCAGTAGTCCCCATCACGGCGGGCGGATTAACACTGAAGCTTTCTTT
CDR3 protein: CASSPHHGGRINTEAFF

J gene: TRBJ2-7
V gene: TRBV18
clone size: NA
D gene: NA
CDR3 DNA: TGTGCCAGCTCACGAGGGGGTTCGGACGAGCAGTACTTC
CDR3 protein: CASSRGGSDEQYF

J gene: TRBJ2-5
V gene: TRBV11-3
clone size: NA
D gene: TRBD2
CDR3 DNA: TGTGCCAGCAGCTTAGCTAGCGGGAGTGGGGAGACCCAGTACTTC
CDR3 protein: CASSLASGSGETQYF

J gene: TRBJ2-7
V gene: TRBV3-1/TRBV3-2
clone size: NA
D gene: TRBD2
CDR3 DNA: TGTGCCAGCAGCCAAGAGACTAGCGGGGGAGCCTACGAGCAGTACTTC
CDR3 protein: CASSQETSGGAYEQYF

J gene: TRBJ1-1
V gene: TRBV30
clone size: NA
D gene: TRBD1
CDR3 DNA: TGTGCCTGGAGTGTACTTGAGGGGGCTCAAGCTTTCTTT
CDR3 protein: CAWSVLEGAQAFF

J gene: TRBJ2-3
V gene: TRBV7-3
clone size: once
D gene: TRBD2
CDR3 DNA: TGTGCCAGCAGCTGGGCTAGCGGGAGTGATACGCAGTATTTT
CDR3 protein: CASSWASGSDTQYF

J gene: TRBJ2-1
V gene: TRBV6-5
clone size: NA
D gene: TRBD2
CDR3 DNA: TGTGCCAGCAGGATGACCGGGACTAGCTTATTCTTC
CDR3 protein: CASRMTGTSLFF

J gene: TRBJ1-1
V gene: TRBV4-1
clone size: few
D gene: NA
CDR3 DNA: TGCGCCAGCAGCGAGACACTGGGGAACACTGAAGCTTTCTTT
CDR3 protein: CASSETLGNTEAFF

J gene: TRBJ2-1
V gene: TRBV10-3
clone size: NA
D gene: NA
CDR3 DNA: TGTGCCATCAGTGAGCGTGTCGCAGGGATATACAATGAGCAGTTCTTC
CDR3 protein: CAISERVAGIYNEQFF

J gene: TRBJ1-4
V gene: TRBV5-1
clone size: NA
D gene: NA
CDR3 DNA: TGCGCCAGCAGCTTGTTTCAGGGAAGTAATGAAAAACTGTTTTTT
CDR3 protein: CASSLFQGSNEKLFF

J gene: TRBJ1-2
V gene: TRBV19
clone size: once
D gene: NA
CDR3 DNA: TGTGCCAGTAGTATCTCAGGGGACCCTTATGGCTACACCTTC
CDR3 protein: CASSISGDPYGYTF

J gene: TRBJ2-3
V gene: TRBV5-1
clone size: NA
D gene: TRBD2
CDR3 DNA: TGCGCCAGCAGCTTGGCTAGCGGGAATAGTTTATCCGGAGATACGCAGTATTTT
CDR3 protein: CASSLASGNSLSGDTQYF

J gene: TRBJ2-5
V gene: TRBV18
clone size: NA
D gene: NA
CDR3 DNA: TGTGCCAGCTCACCACCGGCCCAGGGTGCGGAGACCCAGTACTTC
CDR3 protein: CASSPPAQGAETQYF

J gene: TRBJ1-2
V gene: TRBV18
clone size: NA
D gene: NA
CDR3 DNA: TGTGCCAGCTCGACAGACCAGGCCAACTATGGCTACACCTTC
CDR3 protein: CASSTDQANYGYTF

J gene: TRBJ2-2
V gene: TRBV5-1
clone size: NA
D gene: TRBD2
CDR3 DNA: TGCGCCAGCACTTATCGGGAGGACGGCACCGGGGAGTTGTTTTTT
CDR3 protein: CASTYREDGTGELFF